The rows below give T cell receptor beta chains drawn from one sample of a study of T-cell reconstitution after alpha-beta-depleted transplantation in children. TCRdb re-called the PCR reads with MiXCR, one entry per CDR3 protein. The sample shows around 680,000 distinct CDR3 sequences, roughly 17% of them seen only once. The specimen was PBMCs from the stem cell graft donor, collected from the stem cell graft. These receptors came from a human donor who donated a stem cell graft to a child with acute myeloid leukemia. The CDR3 runs from the conserved cysteine through the conserved F or W. The order of the fields is V gene, J gene, D gene, clone size, CDR3 protein, CDR3 DNA. A D gene is named only where the DNA matches it firmly. The size field is filled for only some rows; it gives once, few, many or a size class.

>TRBV20-1|TRBJ1-1|NA|many
CSALSRAGLNPEAFF
TGCAGTGCACTGAGTCGGGCAGGACTCAACCCTGAAGCTTTCTTT
>TRBV20-1|TRBJ1-1|NA|few
CSAQRARGGTEAFF
TGCAGTGCCCAGCGGGCCAGGGGTGGCACTGAAGCTTTCTTT
>TRBV27|TRBJ1-5|NA|few
CASSIDGKYQPQHF
TGTGCCAGCAGCATCGACGGCAAATATCAGCCCCAGCATTTT
>TRBV12-3/TRBV12-4|TRBJ1-5|TRBD1|many
CASSSQQGLNQPQHF
TGTGCCAGCAGTTCTCAACAGGGGCTCAATCAGCCCCAGCATTTT
>TRBV7-9|TRBJ2-5|NA|NA
CASSLTVSETQYF
TGTGCCAGCAGCTTAACGGTGTCGGAGACCCAGTACTTC
>TRBV5-1|TRBJ2-3|NA|many
CASSSSIGGGTDTQYF
TGCGCCAGCAGCTCTTCGATCGGGGGCGGCACAGATACGCAGTATTTT
>TRBV20-1|TRBJ2-3|NA|many
CSAPPARGTEDTQYF
TGCAGTGCCCCTCCTGCCCGGGGCACGGAGGATACGCAGTATTTT
>TRBV5-1|TRBJ2-2|TRBD1|NA
CASSLVARGLTGELFF
TGCGCCAGCAGCTTGGTGGCCAGGGGGCTAACCGGGGAGCTGTTTTTT
>TRBV7-9|TRBJ2-5|TRBD2|few
CASSIKLAVTQETQYF
TGTGCCAGCAGCATAAAACTAGCGGTGACGCAAGAGACCCAGTACTTC
>TRBV11-2|TRBJ2-3|NA|NA
CASSHGTLPSTDTQYF
TGTGCCAGCAGCCATGGGACACTTCCTAGCACAGATACGCAGTATTTT
>TRBV13|TRBJ1-2|TRBD1|few
CASRGQGAFSYGYTF
TGTGCCAGCAGGGGACAGGGGGCTTTCAGCTATGGCTACACCTTC
>TRBV28|TRBJ2-3|NA|NA
CASSSPALQDTQYF
TGTGCCAGCAGTTCCCCTGCCCTTCAGGATACGCAGTATTTT
>TRBV28|TRBJ1-5|NA|NA
CASSPAGLGQPQHF
TGTGCCAGCAGCCCGGCGGGGTTGGGTCAGCCCCAGCATTTT
>TRBV12-3/TRBV12-4|TRBJ2-3|TRBD2|few
CASSPPGGATDTQYF
TGTGCCAGCAGCCCTCCCGGGGGGGCAACAGATACGCAGTATTTT
>TRBV29-1|TRBJ2-3|NA|few
CSVEETPSTDTQYF
TGCAGCGTTGAGGAAACCCCTAGCACAGATACGCAGTATTTT
>TRBV20-1|TRBJ2-7|NA|many
CSASEAGPYSYEQYF
TGCAGTGCTAGCGAGGCGGGGCCTTACTCCTACGAGCAGTACTTC
>TRBV20-1|TRBJ1-2|NA|NA
CSASLWGDYGYTF
TGCAGTGCTAGCCTTTGGGGCGACTATGGCTACACCTTC
>TRBV28|TRBJ1-4|NA|NA
CASSLWHQPNEKLFF
TGTGCCAGCAGTTTATGGCACCAGCCTAATGAAAAACTGTTTTTT
>TRBV20-1|TRBJ1-6|NA|many
CSARFRSRDYNSPLHF
TGCAGTGCTAGGTTTAGGTCCAGGGACTATAATTCACCCCTCCACTTT
>TRBV5-1|TRBJ2-3|TRBD1|NA
CASSFTWGQTTDTQYF
TGCGCCAGCAGCTTTACGTGGGGACAGACCACAGATACGCAGTATTTT